This TCR beta chain comes out of a study of shared clonotypes between healthy human individuals. Study details: For every donor, three CD4 naive, three CD4 memory, two CD8 naive and one CD8 memory plates were used. General observations from the study: Enrolling few donors narrowed the genetic and exposure-history diversity that was represented. Among donors, clonotype sharing was expected to be affected by sequencing depth.

The CDR3 extends over 13 amino acids. Trimming removed 5 bases from V and 5 bases from J, with 13 bases in between. From germline, CDR1 is MGHDK and CDR2 SYGVNS. Concerning this clone itself: The antigen is not known.

Original analysis: ImmunoSEQ gave junction-only sequences without quality scores, so filtering differed. Sequencing used immunoSEQ multiplex PCR; TCRdb keeps in-frame clones, though not all of them. For V, J and clone size, that table is used; D and trimming come from the DNA. Of approximately 740,000 clones listed, roughly 70% are singletons. The V and J genes are TRBV25-1 and TRBJ2-7; the D gene is possibly TRBD1 (5 bases). Sequenced input: memory CD4+ T cells sorted from blood. The sample's subset: CD45RA-negative fraction. This receptor was taken from a woman in her twenties or thirties in good health. The CDR3 bases are TGTGCCAGCAGTACCCCGACAGAACACGAGCAGTACTTC. Its translation is CASSTPTEHEQYF.